These 30 T cell receptor beta chains came from one sample sequenced in a study of beta chain features in type 1 diabetes. These receptors have no identified antigens. Broader study findings: Shortening of TCRB CDR3s, moderate but significant, appeared in all four CD4+ subsets of Type 1 diabetes patients.

Of the isolated RNA, all was reverse transcribed, and so the sequenced material was expressed TCRB transcripts. TCRdb's table, derived via immunoSEQ multiplex PCR, lists solely in-frame clones and lacks some. The table shows some 350,000 clones, with approximately 13% occurring only once. Material for sequencing was naive CD4+ T cells from blood. These receptors came from a woman aged 18-29 years with type 1 diabetes.

This sequence joins TRBV28 and TRBJ2-7; D might be TRBD1 (6 bases). Per the germline V gene, CDR1 is MDHEN and CDR2 is SYDVKM. CDR3 size: 12 residues. V was shortened by 6 bases and J by 6 bases, with 12 bases between the two germline ends. CDR3 in amino acids: CASRLQGSEQYF. The CDR3 DNA is TGTGCCAGCAGACTACAGGGATCCGAGCAGTACTTC. Full variable domain (remainder filled in from reference TRBV28 and TRBJ2-7): DVKVTQSSRYLVKRTGEKVFLECVQDMDHENMFWYRQDPGLGLRLIYFSYDVKMKEKGDIPEGYSVSREKKERFSLILESASTNQTSMYLCASRLQGSEQYFGPGTRLTVT.

V and J are TRBV2 and TRBJ2-1; TRBD1 is a possible D gene (5 bases). V shed 7 bases and J shed 1 base, with 8 bases lying between them. The germline V gene encodes CDR1 SNHLY and CDR2 FYNNEI. The CDR3 sequence is 13 residues long. The DNA for the CDR3 is TGTGCCAGCACCAGGGATTCCTACAATGAGCAGTTCTTC. It codes for CASTRDSYNEQFF.

This clone turned up a few times. The J gene is TRBJ2-7, the V gene TRBV28; a possible D gene is TRBD2 (5 bases). The CDR3 has 12 amino acids. V dropped 2 bases and J dropped 6 bases, with 8 bases sitting between them. In germline, CDR1 is MDHEN, CDR2 SYDVKM. Written as DNA, the CDR3 is TGTGCCAGCAGTTTAGTTGGGAGCGAGCAGTACGTC. This sequence encodes CASSLVGSEQYV.

J is TRBJ2-7 and V is TRBV7-2; 11 bases are a match to TRBD1. This CDR3 has 16 amino acids. Germline V lookup: CDR1 SGHTA, CDR2 FQGNSA. V shed 5 bases and J 3 bases; nucleotides not matched to a gene: 9. The CDR3 nucleotides read TGTGCCAGCAGCCACGGACAGGGGGCAAGCTACTACGAGCAGTACGTC. Its protein product is CASSHGQGASYYEQYV.

This clone has more than one count but fewer than ten. The chain has TRBV7-2 and TRBJ2-1; 10 positions match TRBD2. The V gene's germline CDR1 is SGHTA and CDR2 FQGNSA. This CDR3 has 16 amino acids. With 0 bases clipped from V and 7 bases from J, the junction kept 6 bases outside the gene matches. The CDR3 DNA sequence: TGTGCCAGCAGCTTAGCGGGAGGGACTAGCGCAAATGAGCAGTTCTTC. This sequence encodes CASSLAGGTSANEQFF.

This clone was recorded a few times. The chain carries TRBV7-2 and TRBJ2-5, with 9 bases that match TRBD2. Germline CDR1 and CDR2: SGHTA and FQGNSA. The V gene end was trimmed by 4 bases and the J gene end by 7 bases; junction bases not matched to a gene: 7. This CDR3 contains 14 residues. CDR3 in DNA: TGTGCCAGCAGCTCGACTAGCGGCTTCTGGACCCAGTACTTC. Its translation: CASSSTSGFWTQYF.

V is TRBV6-5 and J is TRBJ2-7; the D gene is possibly TRBD1 (6 bases). Deletions cut 2 bases from V and 3 bases from J, with 8 bases between. From germline, CDR1 is MNHEY and CDR2 SVGAGI. The CDR3 has 13 amino acids. In DNA form, the CDR3 reads TGTGCCAGCAGTTACCGGGGACACTACGAGCAGTACTTC. This sequence encodes CASSYRGHYEQYF.

Remarks on this clone: Germline is not matched at one junction end, which may reflect a read error. V usage is TRBV20-1 and J usage is TRBJ2-7; D perhaps matches TRBD2 (6 bases). CDR1 is DFQATT, CDR2 SNEGSKA, per germline (reference sequence). The CDR3 has 10 amino acids. The CDR3 spells CSAPWGVAHF. The CDR3 DNA sequence: TGCAGTGCCCCTTGGGGGGTAGCCCACTTC.

This clone appeared a few times. J is TRBJ2-2 and V is TRBV7-2; D is unresolved. The CDR3 length is 15 residues. Germline CDR1 and CDR2: SGHTA and FQGNSA. V was clipped by 1 base and J by 0 bases, with 6 bases between them. The chain's CDR3 is CASSLVGANTGELFF. CDR3 sequence (DNA): TGTGCCAGCAGCTTAGTAGGAGCGAACACCGGGGAGCTGTTTTTT.

This clone was picked up a small number of times. The chain uses TRBV15 and TRBJ1-1; TRBD1 might be the D (5 bases). The CDR3 loop spans 14 amino acids. V gave up 1 base and J gave up 4 bases, with 10 bases separating them. Germline V CDR1 and CDR2: LNHNV, YYDKDF (reference sequence). CDR3 coding DNA: TGTGCCACCAGCAGAGGCCAGGGTGGCACTGAAGCTTTCTTT. Translation gives CATSRGQGGTEAFF.

This clone appeared a few times. Within the sample, other DNA sequences also encode this same CDR3. V usage is TRBV27 and J usage is TRBJ2-1, with D hard to call. V lost 2 bases and J 9 bases, leaving 5 bases between the germline ends. This CDR3 contains 11 residues. CDR1 and CDR2 from the germline V gene are MNHEY and SMNVEV (reference sequence). CDR3 region: CASSLRGEQFF. CDR3 coding DNA: TGTGCCAGCAGTTTACGAGGTGAGCAGTTCTTC.

This sequence joins TRBV5-1 and TRBJ1-1; D remains ambiguous. The CDR3 extends over 14 amino acids. The germline V and J ends were trimmed by 0 bases and 4 bases, with 10 bases remaining between them. CDR1 is SGHRS and CDR2 is YFSETQ in the germline V gene. The CDR3 here is CASSLVAISTEAFF. CDR3 DNA: TGCGCCAGCAGCTTGGTTGCGATTAGCACTGAAGCTTTCTTT.

Only a few counts were recorded for this clone. This chain uses TRBV29-1 with TRBJ1-1; D ambiguous. The CDR3 spans 15 residues. Trimming left V 3 bases short and J 4 bases short, with 18 bases between. The germline V gene encodes CDR1 SQVTM and CDR2 ANQGSEA. DNA of the CDR3: TGCAGCGTTGAGACCAGATCCTCTAGGAGCACTGAAGCTTTCTTT. Protein: CSVETRSSRSTEAFF.

This clone was picked up a small number of times. V is TRBV30 and J is TRBJ1-1; D gene unclear. From germline, CDR1 is GTSNPN and CDR2 SVGIG (reference sequence). Trimming removed 3 bases from V and 0 bases from J, with 8 bases in between. CDR3 size: 13 residues. CDR3 sequence (DNA): TGTGCCTGGAGCTTCGGGGTGAACACTGAAGCTTTCTTT. Its protein is CAWSFGVNTEAFF.

This clone was observed a few times. The rearrangement joins TRBV30 to TRBJ1-1; D is unclear. V shed 1 base and J shed 5 bases, with 11 bases lying between them. This CDR3 is 13 amino acids long. Germline CDR1 GTSNPN, CDR2 SVGIG (reference sequence). CDR3 residues: CAWSDEGTTEAFF. CDR3 sequence (DNA): TGTGCCTGGAGTGATGAGGGAACAACTGAAGCTTTCTTT.

The chain employs TRBV5-4 and TRBJ2-1, with TRBD2 as a possible D gene (5 bases). CDR3 length equals 16 residues. Germline values: CDR1 SGHNT, CDR2 YYREEE (reference sequence). V lost 0 bases and J lost 5, with 15 bases in between. The CDR3, as DNA: TGTGCCAGCAGCTTGGGGGGAGTAGCCGGCCACAATGAGCAGTTCTTC. This translates into CASSLGGVAGHNEQFF.

The chain couples TRBV2 to TRBJ1-5; 9 nucleotides align to TRBD1. The trim removed 5 bases at V and 2 bases at J, leaving 4 bases unmatched. CDR1 and CDR2 (germline): SNHLY, FYNNEI. There are 15 residues in the CDR3. This CDR3 is CASSRQGGGNQPQHF. The CDR3 DNA is TGTGCCAGCAGTAGACAGGGGGGAGGCAATCAGCCCCAGCATTTT.

This clone has a handful of counts. The chain links TRBV19 to TRBJ2-2; 9 bases line up with TRBD1. Germline CDR1 is LNHDA and CDR2 is SQIVND (reference sequence). With V trimmed by 5 bases and J by 7 bases, 8 bases remained unmatched. The CDR3 runs 15 residues. CDR3 sequence: CASSVWTGVIGELFF. The CDR3 region has the DNA TGTGCCAGTAGTGTTTGGACAGGGGTTATCGGGGAGCTGTTTTTT.

The chain recombines TRBV4-3 with TRBJ1-5, with no clear D. The CDR3 totals 17 residues. Trimming left V 0 bases short and J 2 bases short, with 14 bases between. Germline V gene data show CDR1 as LGHNA and CDR2 as YSLEER. DNA for the CDR3: TGCGCCAGCAGCCAAGAACGACCACCGGAGGGCAATCAGCCCCAGCATTTT. It codes for CASSQERPPEGNQPQHF.

V gene TRBV30 combines with J gene TRBJ1-3, with no clear D. The germline gives CDR1 GTSNPN, CDR2 SVGIG (reference sequence). The CDR3 is made up of 13 amino acids. The germline V and J ends were trimmed by 5 bases and 4 bases, with 12 bases remaining between them. The DNA of the CDR3 is TGTGCCTGGGGACTCATATTGGGAAACACCATATATTTT. Residues: CAWGLILGNTIYF.

The gene calls are TRBV18 and TRBJ2-2; D is uncertain. The CDR3 covers 14 residues. Trimming left V 8 bases short and J 3 bases short, with 13 bases between. Germline V gene data show CDR1 as KGHSH and CDR2 as LQKENI. CDR3 sequence: CASRPGLDTGELFF. The CDR3 nucleotides read TGTGCCAGCCGGCCAGGCCTCGACACCGGGGAGCTGTTTTTT.

This clone was found a few times. J is TRBJ2-1 and V is TRBV30; 14 positions agree with TRBD2. The CDR3 loop spans 14 amino acids. The trim removed 3 bases at V and 10 bases at J, leaving 5 bases unmatched. Germline-derived CDR1 and CDR2 are GTSNPN and SVGIG (reference sequence). CDR3 coding DNA: TGTGCCTGGAGGGGGACTAGCGGGAGTTCAGAGCAGTTCTTC. Amino acids: CAWRGTSGSSEQFF.

This clone was found a few times. The genes are TRBV11-2 and TRBJ2-1; D is unclear. The CDR3 has 12 amino acids. Germline V gives CDR1 SGHAT, CDR2 FQNNGV. Trimming cost V 6 bases and J 12 bases, with 15 bases left between them. The CDR3 nucleotides read TGTGCCAGCAGGTCAACGGTTATTTGGCAGTTCTTC. It specifies CASRSTVIWQFF. Together with reference TRBV11-2 and TRBJ2-1, the CDR3 gives the full variable domain: EAGVAQSPRYKIIEKRQSVAFWCNPISGHATLYWYQQILGQGPKLLIQFQNNGVVDDSQLPKDRFSAERLKGVDSTLKIQPAKLEDSAVYLCASRSTVIWQFFGPGTRLTVL.

The table lists this clone with a few counts. This chain joins TRBV30 and TRBJ2-1; 8 bases map to TRBD2. Germline V gene sequence: CDR1 GTSNPN, CDR2 SVGIG (reference sequence). CDR3 length: 11 amino acids. The CDR3 nucleotides read TGTGGAGCGGGAGAAGCAAGTGAGCAGTTCTTC. Residues: CGAGEASEQFF.

Only a few counts were recorded for this clone. The V gene is TRBV4-1, the J gene TRBJ2-5, with TRBD2 matching 12 bases. CDR3 size: 18 residues. Germline CDR1 reads MGHRA; CDR2 reads YSYEKL. Trimming took 4 bases from V and 1 from J; bases not matched to a gene: 10. The CDR3 DNA reads TGCGCCAGCAGCCCTCGGACTAGCGGGATGGGCCCCCAAGAGACCCAGTACTTC. Protein product: CASSPRTSGMGPQETQYF.

Only a few counts were recorded for this clone. This rearrangement joins TRBV6-1 to TRBJ2-5, with 7 nucleotides matching TRBD1. The CDR3 covers 13 residues. Losses at the gene ends were 8 bases for V and 4 bases for J; bases not matched to a gene: 7. Germline V CDR1 and CDR2: MNHNS, SASEGT. CDR3 protein: CASADRATETQYF. The CDR3 bases are TGTGCCAGCGCCGACAGGGCTACAGAGACCCAGTACTTC.

This clone has more than one count but fewer than ten. This chain connects TRBV5-6 to TRBJ2-7; tentative D call: TRBD1 (6 bases). CDR1 and CDR2 (germline): SGHDT, YYEEEE. The CDR3 extends over 15 amino acids. V dropped 4 bases and J dropped 1 base, with 15 bases sitting between them. The CDR3 spells CASSPQGQASYEQYV. The CDR3 DNA reads TGTGCCAGCAGCCCCCAGGGGCAGGCATCCTACGAGCAGTACGTC.

This clone has more than one count but fewer than ten. This chain's CDR3 is CASSRTGGFRHEQYV. Here the CDR3 DNA reads TGTGCCAGCAGCAGGACAGGGGGCTTCCGCCACGAGCAGTACGTC. This sequence joins TRBV5-6 and TRBJ2-7, with 11 bases identical to TRBD1. This CDR3 comprises 15 residues. The germline V gene has CDR1 SGHDT and CDR2 YYEEEE. The J segment lost 5 bases and the V segment lost 4 bases, leaving 8 bases of the junction unmatched.

The table lists this clone with a few counts. The V gene is TRBV28, the J gene TRBJ1-4; D unclear. This CDR3 comprises 14 residues. Germline values: CDR1 MDHEN, CDR2 SYDVKM. The V end lost 5 bases, the J end lost 8 bases, and 15 bases lay between the germline ends. The CDR3 spells CASSPGSLGEKLFF. CDR3 sequence (DNA): TGTGCCAGCAGTCCGGGGTCCCTCGGGGAAAAACTGTTTTTT.

The gene calls are TRBV2 and TRBJ2-7; 10 nucleotides agree with TRBD1. Germline loops: CDR1 SNHLY, CDR2 FYNNEI. After removal of 6 bases from V and 6 bases from J, the junction contained 11 bases not matched to a gene. CDR3 length: 15 amino acids. As DNA, the CDR3 is TGTGCCAGCAGCGGAGGACAGGGGGAGCCCATCGAGCAGTACTTC. As protein: CASSGGQGEPIEQYF.